Ten or more counts support the clone carrying this T cell receptor (beta chain). As yet, its antigen is unknown. TCR beta libraries were made by quantitative 5'-RACE with molecular barcodes. Each CDR3 protein gets one entry after TCRdb re-called the 5' RACE reads with MiXCR. This repertoire shows roughly 300,000 distinct CDR3 sequences, roughly 8% found once; its top ten account for 13% to 15%. This entry is derived from a study of CD8 T cells in ankylosing spondylitis. Study outcomes and limitations: Significant enrichment of disease-linked clones was reportedly seen in matched ankylosing spondylitis synovial fluid. Certain motif variants had earlier appeared in reactive arthritis synovial fluid and blood. A TCR beta motif of under 10 highly homologous variants appeared characteristic of ankylosing spondylitis blood. Relatively scarce in peripheral blood, disease-linked clones were CD8+.

CDR1 is SGHTA, CDR2 FQGNSA, per germline. CDR3 length equals 15 residues. V lost 3 bases and J 1 base, leaving 11 bases between the germline ends. The rearrangement joins TRBV7-2 to TRBJ2-3; TRBD2 might be the D (5 bases). The sequence derives from a male donor with ankylosing spondylitis. The sample consisted of blood, either unsorted or a sorted T cell fraction (not recorded which). In DNA, the CDR3 is TGTGCCAGCAGCTTCAAGCGGATGGGCACAGATACGCAGTATTTT. The encoded protein is CASSFKRMGTDTQYF.